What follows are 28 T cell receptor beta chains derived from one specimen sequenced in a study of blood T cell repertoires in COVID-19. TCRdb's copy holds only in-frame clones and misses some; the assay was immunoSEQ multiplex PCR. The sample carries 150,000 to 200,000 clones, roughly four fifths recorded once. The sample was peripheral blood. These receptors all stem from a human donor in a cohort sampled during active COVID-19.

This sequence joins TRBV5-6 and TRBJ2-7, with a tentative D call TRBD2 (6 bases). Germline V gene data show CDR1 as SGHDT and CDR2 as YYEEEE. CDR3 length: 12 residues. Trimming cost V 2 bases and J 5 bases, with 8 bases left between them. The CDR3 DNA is TGTGCCAGCAGCTTTAGCGGACACGAGCAGTACTTC. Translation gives CASSFSGHEQYF. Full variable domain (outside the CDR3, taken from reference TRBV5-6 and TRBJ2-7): DAGVTQSPTHLIKTRGQQVTLRCSPKSGHDTVSWYQQALGQGPQFIFQYYEEEERQRGNFPDRFSGHQFPNYSSELNVNALLLGDSALYLCASSFSGHEQYFGPGTRLTVT.

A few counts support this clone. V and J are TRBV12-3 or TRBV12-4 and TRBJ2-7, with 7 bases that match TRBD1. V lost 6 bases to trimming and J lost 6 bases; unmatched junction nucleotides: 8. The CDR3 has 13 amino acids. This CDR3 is CASSREGAAEQYF. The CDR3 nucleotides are TGTGCCAGCAGCCGAGAGGGGGCGGCCGAGCAGTACTTC.

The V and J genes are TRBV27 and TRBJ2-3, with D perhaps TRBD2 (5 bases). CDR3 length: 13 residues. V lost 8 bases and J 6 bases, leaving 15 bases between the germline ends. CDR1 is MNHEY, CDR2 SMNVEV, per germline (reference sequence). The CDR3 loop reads CASFSGLSDTQYF. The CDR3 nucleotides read TGTGCCAGCTTCAGCGGCCTTTCCGATACGCAGTATTTT.

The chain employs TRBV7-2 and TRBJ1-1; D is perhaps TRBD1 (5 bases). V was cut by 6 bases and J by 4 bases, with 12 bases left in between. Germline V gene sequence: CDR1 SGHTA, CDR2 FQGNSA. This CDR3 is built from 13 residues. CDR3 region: CASSLQVSTEAFF. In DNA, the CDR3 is TGTGCCAGCAGTCTACAGGTGAGCACTGAAGCTTTCTTT.

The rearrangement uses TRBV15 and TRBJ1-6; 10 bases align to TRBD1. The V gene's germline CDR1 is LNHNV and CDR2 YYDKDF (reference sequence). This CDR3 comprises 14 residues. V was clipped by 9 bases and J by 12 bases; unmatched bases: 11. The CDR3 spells CATRGQGSSGPLHF. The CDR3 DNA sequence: TGTGCCACTAGGGGACAGGGGTCCTCTGGACCCCTCCACTTT.

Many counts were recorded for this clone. The CDR3 nucleotides are TGCGCCAGCAGTGAGCGCTTACTCGACAGCTCTGGAAACACCATATATTTT. It specifies CASSERLLDSSGNTIYF. The V call is TRBV10-2, the J call TRBJ1-3; TRBD1 is a possible D gene (5 bases). The CDR3 sequence is 17 residues long. The V end was cut by 2 bases, the J end by 0 bases, with 14 bases between. Germline CDR1 and CDR2: WSHSY and SAAADI.

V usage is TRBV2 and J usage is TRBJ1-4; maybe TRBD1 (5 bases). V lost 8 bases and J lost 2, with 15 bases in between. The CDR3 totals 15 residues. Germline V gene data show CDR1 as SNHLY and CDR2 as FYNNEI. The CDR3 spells CASVVRQTTNEKLFF. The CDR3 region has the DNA TGTGCCAGCGTGGTAAGACAGACGACTAATGAAAAACTGTTTTTT. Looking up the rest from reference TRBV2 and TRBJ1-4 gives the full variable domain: EPEVTQTPSHQVTQMGQEVILRCVPISNHLYFYWYRQILGQKVEFLVSFYNNEISEKSEIFDDQFSVERPDGSNFTLKIRSTKLEDSAMYFCASVVRQTTNEKLFFGSGTQLSVL.

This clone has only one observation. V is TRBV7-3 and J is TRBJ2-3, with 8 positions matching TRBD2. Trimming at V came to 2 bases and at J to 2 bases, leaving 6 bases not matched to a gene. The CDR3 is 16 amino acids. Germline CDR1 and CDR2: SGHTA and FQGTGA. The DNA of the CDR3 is TGTGCCAGCAGCTTATTCGTTAGCGGGGCCACAGATACGCAGTATTTT. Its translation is CASSLFVSGATDTQYF. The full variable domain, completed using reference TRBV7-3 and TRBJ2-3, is GAGVSQTPSNKVTEKGKYVELRCDPISGHTALYWYRQSLGQGPEFLIYFQGTGAADDSGLPNDRFFAVRPEGSVSTLKIQRTERGDSAVYLCASSLFVSGATDTQYFGPGTRLTVL.

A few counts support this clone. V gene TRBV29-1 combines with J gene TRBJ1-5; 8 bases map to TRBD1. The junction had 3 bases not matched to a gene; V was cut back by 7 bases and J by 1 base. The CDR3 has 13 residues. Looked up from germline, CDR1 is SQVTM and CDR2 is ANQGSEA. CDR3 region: CSAQGASNQPQHF. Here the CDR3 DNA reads TGCAGCGCCCAGGGGGCAAGCAATCAGCCCCAGCATTTT. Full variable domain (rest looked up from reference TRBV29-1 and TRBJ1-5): SAVISQKPSRDICQRGTSLTIQCQVDSQVTMMFWYRQQPGQSLTLIATANQGSEATYESGFVIDKFPISRPNLTFSTLTVSNMSPEDSSIYLCSAQGASNQPQHFGDGTRLSIL.

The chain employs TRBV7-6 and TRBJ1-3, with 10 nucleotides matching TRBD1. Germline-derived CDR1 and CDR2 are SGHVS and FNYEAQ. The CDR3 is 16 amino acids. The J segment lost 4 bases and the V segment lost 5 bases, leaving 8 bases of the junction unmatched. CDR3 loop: CASSPGTGEGGNTIYF. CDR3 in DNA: TGTGCCAGCAGCCCCGGGACAGGGGAGGGAGGAAACACCATATATTTT.

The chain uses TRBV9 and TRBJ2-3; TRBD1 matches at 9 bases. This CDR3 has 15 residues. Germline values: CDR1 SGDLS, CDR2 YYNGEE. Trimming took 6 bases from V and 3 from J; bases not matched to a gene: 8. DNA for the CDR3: TGTGCCAGCACCTCGACAGGGGGATCAACAGATACGCAGTATTTT. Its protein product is CASTSTGGSTDTQYF.

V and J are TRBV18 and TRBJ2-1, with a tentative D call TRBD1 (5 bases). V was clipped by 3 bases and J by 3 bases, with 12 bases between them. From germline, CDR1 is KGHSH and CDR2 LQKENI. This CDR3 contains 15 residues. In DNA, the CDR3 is TGTGCCAGCTCACCGGGGCAGGGAAACTACAATGAGCAGTTCTTC. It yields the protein CASSPGQGNYNEQFF. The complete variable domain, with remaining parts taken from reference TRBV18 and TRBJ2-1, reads NAGVMQNPRHLVRRRGQEARLRCSPMKGHSHVYWYRQLPEEGLKFMVYLQKENIIDESGMPKERFSAEFPKEGPSILRIQQVVRGDSAAYFCASSPGQGNYNEQFFGPGTRLTVL.

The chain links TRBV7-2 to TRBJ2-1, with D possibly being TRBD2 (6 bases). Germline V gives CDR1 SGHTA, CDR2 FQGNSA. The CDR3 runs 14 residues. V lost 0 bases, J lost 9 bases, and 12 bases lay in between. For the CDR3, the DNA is TGTGCCAGCAGCTTAGCCCCTAGCGCCCGTGAGCAGTTCTTC. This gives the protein CASSLAPSAREQFF.

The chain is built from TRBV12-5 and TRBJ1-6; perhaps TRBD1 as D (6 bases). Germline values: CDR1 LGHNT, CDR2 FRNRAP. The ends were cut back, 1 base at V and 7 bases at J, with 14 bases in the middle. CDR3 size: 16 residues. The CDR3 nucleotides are TGTGCTAGTGGTTTGGGCAGGGGTGAACTCAATTCACCCCTCCACTTT. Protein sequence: CASGLGRGELNSPLHF.

CDR3 coding DNA: TGCGCCAGCAGTCAAGCGGACAGCACGAGCGGTCAGCCCCAGCATTTT. Translated, it gives CASSQADSTSGQPQHF. The rearrangement uses TRBV23-1 and TRBJ1-5; D possibly corresponds to TRBD1 (6 bases). TRBV23-1 is classed as an ORF, of uncertain function. CDR3 length equals 16 residues. The germline V and J ends were trimmed by 2 bases and 6 bases, with 17 bases remaining between them.

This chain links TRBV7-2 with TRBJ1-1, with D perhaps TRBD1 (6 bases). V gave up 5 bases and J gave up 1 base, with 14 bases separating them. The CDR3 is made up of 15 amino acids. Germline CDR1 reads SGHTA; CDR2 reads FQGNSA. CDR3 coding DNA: TGTGCCAGCAGCAATCGAGGGACAAGGAACACTGAAGCTTTCTTT. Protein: CASSNRGTRNTEAFF.

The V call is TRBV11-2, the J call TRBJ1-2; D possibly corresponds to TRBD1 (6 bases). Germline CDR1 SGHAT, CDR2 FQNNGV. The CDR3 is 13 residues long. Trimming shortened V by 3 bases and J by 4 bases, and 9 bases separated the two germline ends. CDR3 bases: TGTGCCAGCAGCTTTACAGGGTCCTATGGCTACACCTTC. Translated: CASSFTGSYGYTF.

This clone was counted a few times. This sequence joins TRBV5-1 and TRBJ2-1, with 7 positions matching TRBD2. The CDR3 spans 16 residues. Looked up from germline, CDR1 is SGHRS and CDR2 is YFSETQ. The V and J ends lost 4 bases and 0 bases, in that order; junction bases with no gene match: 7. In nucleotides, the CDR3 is TGCGCCAGCAGCCCCGGGACTACCCCCTCCTACAATGAGCAGTTCTTC. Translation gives CASSPGTTPSYNEQFF.

The CDR3 region has the DNA TGTGCCAGCAGTTTACAGACAGCGGGGGGGTACTCCTACAATGAGCAGTTCTTC. Protein product: CASSLQTAGGYSYNEQFF. The gene calls are TRBV28 and TRBJ2-1, with 10 bases lining up with TRBD2. The germline CDR1 and CDR2 sequences are MDHEN and SYDVKM. CDR3 size: 18 residues. Trimming took 2 bases from V and 0 from J; bases not matched to a gene: 7.

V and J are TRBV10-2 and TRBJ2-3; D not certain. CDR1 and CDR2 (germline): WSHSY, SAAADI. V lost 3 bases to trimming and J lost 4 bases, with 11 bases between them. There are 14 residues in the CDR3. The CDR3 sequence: CASSEPGLADTQYF. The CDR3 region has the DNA TGCGCCAGCAGTGAACCGGGTCTGGCAGATACGCAGTATTTT.

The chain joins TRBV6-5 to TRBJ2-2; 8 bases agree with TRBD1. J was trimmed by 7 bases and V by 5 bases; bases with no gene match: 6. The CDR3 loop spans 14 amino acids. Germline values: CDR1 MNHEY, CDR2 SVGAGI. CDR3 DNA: TGTGCCAGCAGTCGGGACAGGATGAACGGGGAGCTGTTTTTT. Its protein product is CASSRDRMNGELFF.

The CDR3 spells CASRFRAPRSGELFF. The CDR3 nucleotides are TGTGCCAGCAGATTCAGGGCACCTCGGTCCGGGGAGCTGTTTTTT. The V gene is TRBV7-2, the J gene TRBJ2-2, with D possibly being TRBD1 (5 bases). CDR1 and CDR2 from the germline V gene are SGHTA and FQGNSA. The CDR3 contains 15 residues. V was shortened by 6 bases and J by 6 bases, with 17 bases between the two germline ends. Full variable domain (remainder filled in from reference TRBV7-2 and TRBJ2-2): GAGVSQSPSNKVTEKGKDVELRCDPISGHTALYWYRQSLGQGLEFLIYFQGNSAPDKSGLPSDRFSAERTGGSVSTLTIQRTQQEDSAVYLCASRFRAPRSGELFFGEGSRLTVL.

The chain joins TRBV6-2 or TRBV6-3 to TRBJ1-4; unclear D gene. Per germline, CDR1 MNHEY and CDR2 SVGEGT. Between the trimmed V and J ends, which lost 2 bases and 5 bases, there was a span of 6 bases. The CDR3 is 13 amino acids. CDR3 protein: CASSYEANEKLFF. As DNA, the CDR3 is TGTGCCAGCAGTTACGAAGCCAATGAAAAACTGTTTTTT.

Here the CDR3 reads CASSQRQGVTDTQYF. In DNA form, the CDR3 reads TGTGCCAGCAGCCAACGCCAGGGGGTCACAGATACGCAGTATTTT. The chain recombines TRBV14 with TRBJ2-3, with 7 bases that match TRBD1. V shed 2 bases, J shed 2 bases, and the junction held 4 bases outside the gene matches. CDR3 length: 15 residues. The germline V gene has CDR1 SGHDN and CDR2 FVKESK.

This chain's CDR3 is CASSVGGGGQETQYF. The CDR3, as DNA: TGTGCCAGCAGCGTAGGTGGAGGTGGCCAAGAGACCCAGTACTTC. The genes are TRBV9 and TRBJ2-5; D might be TRBD2 (5 bases). This CDR3 spans 15 amino acids. Germline values: CDR1 SGDLS, CDR2 YYNGEE. V was shortened by 0 bases and J by 1 base, with 10 bases between the two germline ends.

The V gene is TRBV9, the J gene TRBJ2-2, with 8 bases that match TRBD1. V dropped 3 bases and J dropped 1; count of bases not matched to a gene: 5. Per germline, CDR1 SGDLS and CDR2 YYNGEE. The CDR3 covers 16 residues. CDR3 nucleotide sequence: TGTGCCAGCAGCGGACGAACAGGGGGGAACACCGGGGAGCTGTTTTTT. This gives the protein CASSGRTGGNTGELFF.

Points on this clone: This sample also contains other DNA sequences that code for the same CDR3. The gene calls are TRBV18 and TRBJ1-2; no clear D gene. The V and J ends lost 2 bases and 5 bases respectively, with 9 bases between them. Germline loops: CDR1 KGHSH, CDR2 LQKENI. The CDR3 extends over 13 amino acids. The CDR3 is CASSPSGDYGYTF. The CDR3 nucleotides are TGTGCCAGCTCACCAAGCGGGGATTATGGCTACACCTTC.

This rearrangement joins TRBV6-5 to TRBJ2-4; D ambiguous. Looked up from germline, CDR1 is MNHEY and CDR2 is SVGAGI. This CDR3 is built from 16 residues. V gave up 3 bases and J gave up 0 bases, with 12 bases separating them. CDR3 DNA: TGTGCCAGCAGTTATACAGCCCTTCTAGCCAAAAACATTCAGTACTTC. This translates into CASSYTALLAKNIQYF.